This T cell receptor beta chain derives from a study of blood T cells in healthy people across ages (dated by TCRdb to the mid-2010s). The study in broad terms: In model experiments, template switching captured about one uniquely barcoded TCR beta cDNA molecule for every two T cells. Donors were grouped into four age groups: young (average roughly 17 years), middle-aged (39), aged (62) and long-lived (about 82). Using the same blood draw, the study looked at two additional independent replicas of 1 million unique cDNA reads for two donors, one aged 18 to 30 and the other aged 80 or older. To track age-related changes in TCR beta repertoire diversity, the study relied on deep sequencing normalized with unique cDNA molecular identifiers. To avoid experimental bias, donors of different ages were spread randomly across the sequencing lanes. The research as a whole found: Observed TCR beta diversity per million T cells fell roughly linearly with age, and a significant reduction was already apparent by age approximately 41. Compared with the aged group, the long-lived group had more naive CD4+ T cells, fewer expanded clones and increased TCR diversity, a pattern suggesting age selection. The CMV infection status of donors was not known, potentially confounding age-related changes in expanded clonotypes. Since profiling was done on bulk unsorted PBMCs, naive and antigen-experienced compartments could not be conclusively compared. Estimates of total diversity based on one million sequenced T cells were considered lower bounds and underestimates. The percentage of naive T cells measured by flow cytometry correlated strongly with observed TCR beta diversity.

In regard to this clonotype: This clone's antigen is unknown. No much larger clone is present one base from it, and per-base qualities are unavailable.

Library preparation was by 5' RACE. Sequencing instrument: Illumina HiSeq 2500. A second about 7 to 11 cycle PCR used a sample-barcoded 5' primer and a J-beta primer mix. Each TCR beta cDNA molecule received a unique molecular identifier from a template-switch 5' adaptor carrying 12 random nucleotides. At least 2.5 million CDR3-containing paired-end reads were obtained from each sample. First-strand cDNA was synthesized from all RNA with the Mint cDNA synthesis kit, primed by a TRBC-specific oligonucleotide. All cDNA was treated with uracil-DNA glycosylase and then went through a first 18-cycle PCR with the universal primers M1SS and BC2_uni_R. In the authors' own workflow: For normalization, 1 million high-quality reads, each with a distinct molecular identifier, were randomly selected from each sample. Instead of being binned into consensus sequences, reads with shared molecular identifiers were discarded. CDR3 identification, clonotype clustering and error correction used MiTCR with a Q25 quality threshold and the strictest error-elimination algorithm. A nonparametric unseen species model with Euler transformation was used to estimate lower-bound total TCR beta diversity. TCRdb reworked the public reads: Q25 trimming with fastp, MiXCR clone assembly, productive beta chains retained. When rows share a CDR3 protein, they turn into one entry using the most common DNA and genes. The V and J calls and clone size come from TCRdb's table, not from the authors' own analysis. This sample lists around 870,000 distinct CDR3 sequences; 29% were detected once. The top ten constitute roughly 17% of the sample.

The CDR3 numbers 15 residues from cysteine through phenylalanine. Of the read, only the CDR3 DNA is kept; its 45 bases are in frame from base 1. V is cut by 0 bases and J by 5 bases, and the space between the germline ends is 13 bases. CDR1 and CDR2, per the germline V gene, are SGHTA and FQGNSA. Systemically healthy Caucasian individuals from Russia, around 38 in total and aged about 6 to 90 years, were included as donors. Each donor gave 8 to 10 milliliters of peripheral blood, collected into EDTA-treated Vacutainer tubes. PBMCs were isolated by Ficoll-Paque density-gradient centrifugation, with at least 6.5 million obtained per sample. Total RNA was extracted from PBMCs with Trizol reagent, with at least 6 micrograms obtained per sample. For every donor, an aliquot of PBMCs went through flow cytometry to measure the percentages of naive CD45RAhigh/CD27high T cells.

What was sequenced was blood. The chain employs TRBV7-2 and TRBJ1-1, with the D gene not confidently named. This clonotype originated in an elderly woman in good health. In nucleotides, the sequence is TGTACCAGCAGCTTAGCCTCAGATCCGTGGACTGAAGCTTTCTTT. Its amino acids are CTSSLASDPWTEAFF.